This TCR beta chain was retrieved from a study of siplizumab effects on memory and regulatory T cells. In germline, CDR1 is ENHRY, CDR2 SYGVKD. V shed 8 bases and J shed 3 bases, with 13 bases lying between them. The CDR3 sequence is 14 residues long. This clone was observed a single time. Here immunoSEQ multiplex PCR was the method, and the copy in TCRdb shows in-frame clones only, minus some. The sample has fewer than 60,000 clones, 93% seen once; the top ten hold 17%. This receptor was taken from a human donor in good health. This chain joins TRBV10-3 and TRBJ2-2; D perhaps matches TRBD1 (6 bases). Sequenced: CD8+ T cells sorted from blood. The CDR3 nucleotides are TGTGCCATCCAGGGGCTTATAGACACCGGGGAGCTGTTTTTT. Protein: CAIQGLIDTGELFF.